Below, one T cell receptor beta chain is given with its context. The CDR3 contains 12 residues. Trimming took 6 bases from V and 7 from J, leaving 12 bases between them. The germline CDR1 and CDR2 sequences are MNHEY and SVGAGI. The record originates from a study of OX40 agonist ivuxolimab in advanced cancers. Study information: Every patient in dose escalation had hepatocellular carcinoma, melanoma, renal cell or head and neck cancer. The eligibility criteria allowed prior anti-PD-1, anti-PD-L1 or anti-CTLA-4 therapy, and 40% had some.

Method: immunoSEQ multiplex PCR; TCRdb's copy keeps in-frame clones and lacks some. The sample holds around 66,000 clones; roughly 84% are singletons and the top ten take roughly 4.5%. The material was CD4+ or CD8+ T cells sorted from blood, obtained in a trial of the OX40 agonist ivuxolimab. The receptor was isolated from an adult with an advanced solid tumor such as melanoma, head and neck, liver or kidney cancer. The chain couples TRBV6-5 to TRBJ2-5; D ambiguous. The CDR3 sequence: CASSLEFGTQYF. The CDR3 DNA reads TGTGCCAGCAGCCTTGAGTTCGGGACCCAGTACTTC.